The 21 T cell receptor beta chains presented below share a single source sample, sequenced in a study of shared clonotypes between healthy human individuals. The assay was immunoSEQ multiplex PCR, and TCRdb's table has in-frame clones only and misses some. The data hold roughly 1,100,000 clones, with approximately 76% observed a single time. The sample taken for sequencing was memory CD4+ T cells sorted from blood. The sample's subset: CD45RA-negative fraction. The source of these receptors is a man between 18 and 35 years old in good health.

The chain couples TRBV2 to TRBJ2-4; 7 bases map to TRBD2. Germline CDR1 is SNHLY and CDR2 is FYNNEI. Germline trimming cut 2 bases from V and 7 bases from J; bases unmatched to any gene: 5. CDR3 size: 14 residues. This CDR3 is CASSELAGRNIQYF. DNA for the CDR3: TGTGCCAGCAGTGAATTAGCGGGCAGGAACATTCAGTACTTC.

Of note for this clone: Given a much more abundant clone one base away, this may be a read error. The chain combines TRBV6-6 with TRBJ2-2; maybe TRBD1 (6 bases). Trimming took off 2 bases at V and 5 bases at J, with 6 bases between the two ends. The CDR3 loop spans 13 amino acids. Germline V lookup: CDR1 MNHNY, CDR2 SVGAGI (reference sequence). The CDR3 coding sequence is TGTGCCAGCAGTTACACAGGGACCGGGGAGCTGTTTTTT. It is translated as CASSYTGTGELFF.

This chain links TRBV7-9 with TRBJ1-4; 9 bases match TRBD1. The CDR3 length is 19 residues. CDR1 and CDR2 from the germline V gene are SEHNR and FQNEAQ (reference sequence). Trimming took 1 base from V and 8 from J; bases not matched to a gene: 17. CDR3 protein: CASSLEVGTGSRVREKLFF. The CDR3 bases are TGTGCCAGCAGCTTAGAGGTCGGGACAGGGTCTAGAGTTCGAGAAAAACTGTTTTTT.

For this clone: Additional DNA sequences in this sample encode the identical CDR3. The chain employs TRBV5-1 and TRBJ1-1; TRBD1 aligns across 7 bases. There are 15 residues in the CDR3. V lost 0 bases and J lost 2; bases outside the gene matches: 4. Per germline, CDR1 SGHRS and CDR2 YFSETQ. The CDR3 loop reads CASSLATGANTEAFF. The CDR3 DNA sequence: TGCGCCAGCAGCTTGGCCACAGGGGCCAACACTGAAGCTTTCTTT.

The chain uses TRBV19 and TRBJ1-5; D call uncertain. The CDR3 has 16 amino acids. V was pared by 5 bases and J by 0 bases, with 14 bases between. Germline CDR1 and CDR2: LNHDA and SQIVND (reference sequence). This chain's CDR3 is CASSPVSVYSNQPQHF. DNA of the CDR3: TGTGCCAGTAGTCCCGTGTCGGTCTATAGCAATCAGCCCCAGCATTTT.

A remark on this clone: Other nucleotide sequences from this sample produce the same CDR3. This chain joins TRBV7-2 and TRBJ2-5, with TRBD2 identical over 14 bases. This CDR3 is 16 amino acids long. Germline V gives CDR1 SGHTA, CDR2 FQGNSA. Germline trimming cut 5 bases from V and 5 bases from J; bases unmatched to any gene: 7. The CDR3 sequence: CASSRLAGGPSETQYF. The CDR3 nucleotides are TGTGCCAGCAGCCGACTAGCGGGAGGGCCGAGTGAGACCCAGTACTTC.

J is TRBJ2-2 and V is TRBV10-3, with TRBD2 identical over 11 bases. Germline-derived CDR1 and CDR2 are ENHRY and SYGVKD. There are 15 residues in the CDR3. V was clipped by 6 bases and J by 6 bases; unmatched bases: 6. The DNA for the CDR3 is TGTGCCATCAGGTCAACTAGCGGGAGTCCCGGGGAGCTGTTTTTT. Translation: CAIRSTSGSPGELFF.

The rearrangement uses TRBV5-4 and TRBJ2-3, with TRBD2 as a possible D gene (6 bases). The V gene's germline CDR1 is SGHNT and CDR2 YYREEE (reference sequence). V was clipped by 7 bases and J by 3 bases, with 12 bases between them. This CDR3 region has 13 residues. The CDR3 reads CASGRDGTDTQYF. CDR3 in DNA: TGTGCCAGCGGGCGGGATGGAACAGATACGCAGTATTTT.

This chain links TRBV5-1 with TRBJ1-4; D unclear. The V gene's germline CDR1 is SGHRS and CDR2 YFSETQ. V lost 4 bases, J lost 0 bases, and 4 bases lay in between. The CDR3 runs 13 residues. CDR3 in DNA: TGCGCCAGCAGCGAAGCAACTAATGAAAAACTGTTTTTT. Translated: CASSEATNEKLFF.

Here the CDR3 DNA reads TGTGCCAGCAGACCACAGGTGGTCACCGGGGAGCTGTTTTTT. Protein product: CASRPQVVTGELFF. The chain is built from TRBV28 and TRBJ2-2; TRBD1 is a possible D gene (5 bases). The V end lost 6 bases, the J end lost 4 bases, and 12 bases lay between the germline ends. Germline assignment: CDR1 MDHEN and CDR2 SYDVKM. The CDR3 totals 14 residues.

The J gene is TRBJ2-3, the V gene TRBV5-4; D not certain. Germline CDR1 and CDR2: SGHNT and YYREEE (reference sequence). This CDR3 has 13 amino acids. Between the trimmed V and J ends, which lost 1 base and 2 bases, there was a span of 5 bases. The CDR3 DNA sequence: TGTGCCAGCAGCTTGCCGAACACAGATACGCAGTATTTT. Translated: CASSLPNTDTQYF.

This clone was found a few times. The chain is built from TRBV11-2 and TRBJ2-7, with D unresolved. Germline CDR1 is SGHAT and CDR2 is FQNNGV. The CDR3 loop spans 14 amino acids. V dropped 5 bases and J dropped 0 bases, with 11 bases sitting between them. CDR3 sequence reads: CASSPRQTSYEQYF. The CDR3 DNA sequence: TGTGCCAGCAGCCCTCGGCAGACCTCCTACGAGCAGTACTTC.

This chain connects TRBV18 to TRBJ2-2; D is uncertain. Germline V gene lookup returns CDR1 KGHSH and CDR2 LQKENI. This CDR3 has 15 amino acids. The ends were cut back, 5 bases at V and 3 bases at J, with 13 bases in the middle. CDR3 protein: CASSFSLGDTGELFF. The CDR3 nucleotides read TGTGCCAGCTCATTCTCGTTGGGTGACACCGGGGAGCTGTTTTTT.

This chain connects TRBV10-3 to TRBJ1-1; a weak D match, TRBD1 (6 bases). The V and J ends lost 4 bases and 1 base respectively, with 7 bases between them. This CDR3 has 13 amino acids. Germline assignment: CDR1 ENHRY and CDR2 SYGVKD. In DNA, the CDR3 is TGTGCCATCAGTGGACAGGAGAACACTGAAGCTTTCTTT. Translation: CAISGQENTEAFF.

The chain employs TRBV28 and TRBJ1-1; D is perhaps TRBD1 (6 bases). CDR1 and CDR2 (germline): MDHEN, SYDVKM. This CDR3 comprises 13 residues. With 6 bases removed from V and 4 bases from J, the gap between germline ends came to 12 bases. The CDR3 region has the DNA TGTGCCAGCAGGGGAACAGGGATCACTGAAGCTTTCTTT. It specifies CASRGTGITEAFF.

V and J are TRBV4-2 and TRBJ2-5; 8 bases match TRBD2. Germline V gene sequence: CDR1 LGHNA, CDR2 YNFKEQ. This CDR3 contains 17 residues. V was clipped by 0 bases and J by 5 bases; unmatched bases: 11. DNA of the CDR3: TGTGCCAGCAGCCAAGATACCGGGGGGGCGAGAGGGGAGACCCAGTACTTC. Translated, it gives CASSQDTGGARGETQYF.

V is TRBV7-2 and J is TRBJ2-5, with 7 bases identical to TRBD2. The junction had 1 base not matched to a gene; V was cut back by 8 bases and J by 7 bases. This CDR3 has 10 residues. Germline values: CDR1 SGHTA, CDR2 FQGNSA. The CDR3 loop is CASGEGTQYF. In DNA, the CDR3 is TGTGCCAGCGGGGAGGGGACCCAGTACTTC.

The V gene is TRBV4-1, the J gene TRBJ2-7; D might be TRBD2 (6 bases). This CDR3 has 16 amino acids. V shed 1 base and J shed 7 bases, with 20 bases lying between them. The V gene's germline CDR1 is MGHRA and CDR2 YSYEKL. CDR3 protein: CASSQVVADTGLEQYF. CDR3 sequence (DNA): TGCGCCAGCAGCCAAGTGGTAGCGGATACGGGGCTGGAGCAGTACTTC.

The chain uses TRBV19 and TRBJ1-1, with D unresolved. Trimming removed 5 bases at V and 7 bases at J, with 11 bases between. The CDR3 sequence is 12 residues long. CDR1 is LNHDA and CDR2 is SQIVND in the germline V gene (reference sequence). The CDR3 is CASSSRTDEAFF. For the CDR3, the DNA is TGTGCCAGTAGTTCCCGGACCGATGAAGCTTTCTTT.

The chain joins TRBV5-6 to TRBJ2-1, with 10 bases that match TRBD2. From germline, CDR1 is SGHDT and CDR2 YYEEEE. This CDR3 comprises 17 residues. V dropped 0 bases and J dropped 2; count of bases not matched to a gene: 5. This chain's CDR3 is CASSLVGAGGPYNEQFF. The CDR3 nucleotides read TGTGCCAGCAGCTTGGTCGGAGCGGGGGGGCCCTACAATGAGCAGTTCTTC.

CDR3 bases: TGCGCCAGCAGCCAAGATCTTTGGGGAACCTATGGCTACACCTTC. Translation: CASSQDLWGTYGYTF. This sequence joins TRBV4-1 and TRBJ1-2; D gene uncertain. This CDR3 comprises 15 residues. Germline loops: CDR1 MGHRA, CDR2 YSYEKL. V shed 0 bases and J shed 4 bases, with 12 bases lying between them.